Listed below are T cell receptor delta chains from one sample, sequenced in a study of delta chains in infants with herpesvirus infections. TCRdb made new clone calls on the RT-PCR reads using CATT. The sample has some 830 delta-chain clones, 35% seen once; the top ten hold around 15%. Sequencing was performed on peripheral blood, taken at time point 1 of longitudinal follow-up. Receptor source: a human donor who was a Ugandan infant, either HIV-exposed or HIV-unexposed (not recorded which). CDR3s leave out the opening cysteine and the closing phenylalanine or tryptophan.

j_gene | v_gene | CDR3aa
TRDJ1 | TRDV2 | AWGSWGYTDKLI
TRDJ3 | TRDV2 | ACDILGDSSWDTRQMF
TRDJ3 | TRDV2 | AWGSWDTRQMF
TRDJ1 | TRDV3 | AFPARLGGYTDKLI
TRDJ1 | TRDV1 | ALGNTIPGRYTDKLI
TRDJ3 | TRDV2 | ACDSTGGWSSWDTRQMF
TRDJ1 | TRDV2 | ACDYWGMYTDKLI
TRDJ3 | TRDV2 | ACDTGGYSSWDTRQMF
TRDJ3 | TRDV2 | ACDTAYWGSSWDTRQMF
TRDJ1 | TRDV1 | ALGELHGGYLYTDKLI
TRDJ1 | TRDV2 | ACDVLGDRTDKLI
TRDJ1 | TRDV1 | ALGEPGGALALPFNGWGIHKLI
TRDJ1 | TRDV1 | ALGELSRAGGSTRFKLI
TRDJ3 | TRDV2 | ACDTVLGGSWDTRQMF
TRDJ1 | TRDV1 | ALGEIFPKLPLRLGALPKLI
TRDJ3 | TRDV2 | ACDTWGPYLSWDTRQMF
TRDJ3 | TRDV2 | ACDVLGDSSWDTRQMF
TRDJ1 | TRAV38-2/DV8 | AYSAFLGTGGCHTDKLI
TRDJ3 | TRDV2 | ACDTWGIQSSWDTRQMF
TRDJ1 | TRDV2 | ACDTWGIPDKLI
TRDJ3 | TRDV2 | ACDTGWGIRGTWDTRQMF
TRDJ2 | TRDV1 | ALGEQRTLGDTLGPLTAQLF
TRDJ3 | TRDV2 | ACDNVLGDTSSWDTRQMF